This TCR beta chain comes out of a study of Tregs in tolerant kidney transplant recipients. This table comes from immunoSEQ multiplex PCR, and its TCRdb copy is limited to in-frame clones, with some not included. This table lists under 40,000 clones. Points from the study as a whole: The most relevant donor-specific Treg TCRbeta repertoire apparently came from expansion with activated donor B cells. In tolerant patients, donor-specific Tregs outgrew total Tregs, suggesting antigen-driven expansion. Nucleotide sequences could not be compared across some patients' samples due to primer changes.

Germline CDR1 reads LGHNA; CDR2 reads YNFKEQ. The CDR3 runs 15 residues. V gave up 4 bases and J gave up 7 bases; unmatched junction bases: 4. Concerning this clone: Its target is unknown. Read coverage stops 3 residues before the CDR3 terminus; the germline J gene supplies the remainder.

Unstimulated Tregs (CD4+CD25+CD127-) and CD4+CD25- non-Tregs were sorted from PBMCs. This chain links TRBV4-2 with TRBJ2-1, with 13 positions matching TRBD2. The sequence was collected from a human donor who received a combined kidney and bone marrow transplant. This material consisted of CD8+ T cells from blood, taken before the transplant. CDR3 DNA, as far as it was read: TGTGCCAGCAGCCGAGGACTAGCGGGAGCAAATGAG. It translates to CASSRGLAGANE. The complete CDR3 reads CASSRGLAGANEQFF.